This T cell receptor beta chain comes out of a study of T cells after yellow fever vaccination. Whole-study findings and limits: The study found a weaker secondary response that peaked faster, day 5 versus 15.

UMIs and a universal primer site were added when TCR cDNA was made by 5'RACE template switching. TCRdb re-analysed the 5' RACE reads in MiXCR, keeping a single row per CDR3 protein. The data show some 420,000 distinct CDR3 sequences, about 17% seen once. A note on this clonotype: Its antigen is not identified.

The clonotype comes from a man younger than 35 who received the YFV17D yellow fever vaccine. The starting material was PBMCs, obtained before the yellow fever booster vaccination.

DNA of the CDR3: TGTGCCAGCCGCAGACAGGAAGAGACCCAGTACTTC. Protein sequence: CASRRQEETQYF. The J gene is TRBJ2-5, the V gene TRBV7-2, with D maybe TRBD1 (6 bases). Germline CDR1 SGHTA, CDR2 FQGNSA. Trimming removed 8 bases from V and 3 bases from J, with 10 bases in between. The CDR3 covers 12 residues. Based on the CDR3 plus reference TRBV7-2 and TRBJ2-5, the full variable domain is GAGVSQSPSNKVTEKGKDVELRCDPISGHTALYWYRQSLGQGLEFLIYFQGNSAPDKSGLPSDRFSAERTGGSVSTLTIQRTQQEDSAVYLCASRRQEETQYFGPGTRLLVL.